Following are 25 T cell receptor beta chains from one sample sequenced in a study of blood T cell repertoires in COVID-19. The table came from immunoSEQ multiplex PCR; TCRdb's copy has only in-frame clones and leaves some out. The sample has more than 100,000 clones, 88% seen once. Source material: peripheral blood. The receptors come from a woman in her fifties or sixties with active or convalescent COVID-19.

V is TRBV11-3 and J is TRBJ2-5; no clear D. With 3 bases removed from V and 4 bases from J, the gap between germline ends came to 9 bases. Germline loops: CDR1 SGHNT, CDR2 YENEEA. This CDR3 is built from 13 residues. In nucleotides, the CDR3 is TGTGCCAGCAGCTTGGGCCGCCTAGAGACCCAGTACTTC. It encodes CASSLGRLETQYF.

The genes are TRBV7-2 and TRBJ1-2; D is uncertain. Trimming removed 1 base from V and 6 bases from J, with 15 bases in between. This CDR3 spans 15 amino acids. Germline V gene lookup returns CDR1 SGHTA and CDR2 FQGNSA. CDR3 coding DNA: TGTGCCAGCAGCTTAGGAGGAGGACGGTTGGATGGCTACACCTTC. This sequence encodes CASSLGGGRLDGYTF.

This chain links TRBV14 with TRBJ1-2, with TRBD1 as a possible D gene (6 bases). The CDR3 spans 13 residues. CDR1 and CDR2 from the germline V gene are SGHDN and FVKESK. Trimming removed 2 bases at V and 7 bases at J, with 11 bases between. The chain's CDR3 is CASSQSRGSGYTF. DNA of the CDR3: TGTGCCAGCAGCCAAAGCAGGGGAAGTGGCTACACCTTC. The full variable domain, rest sourced from reference TRBV14 and TRBJ1-2, is EAGVTQFPSHSVIEKGQTVTLRCDPISGHDNLYWYRRVMGKEIKFLLHFVKESKQDESGMPNNRFLAERTGGTYSTLKVQPAELEDSGVYFCASSQSRGSGYTFGSGTRLTVV.

The chain uses TRBV4-3 and TRBJ2-3; TRBD1 matches 7 bases. Germline lookup yields CDR1 LGHNA and CDR2 YSLEER. The CDR3 consists of 15 residues. The ends lost 0 bases at V and 8 bases at J; junction bases unmatched: 8. The CDR3 loop is CASSQERTGFGTQYF. CDR3 sequence (DNA): TGCGCCAGCAGCCAAGAAAGGACAGGATTCGGTACGCAGTATTTT.

V gene TRBV7-2 combines with J gene TRBJ1-2; D is unclear. The CDR3 runs to 12 residues. Germline V gives CDR1 SGHTA, CDR2 FQGNSA. V was trimmed by 5 bases and J by 7 bases, leaving 11 bases between them. The CDR3 nucleotides are TGTGCCAGCAGCCCACTCGGAGGTGGCTACACCTTC. As protein: CASSPLGGGYTF.

V is TRBV5-4 and J is TRBJ2-1; TRBD2 matches at 11 bases. J gave up 6 bases and V 4 bases, and 6 bases lay outside the gene matches. The CDR3 sequence is 15 residues long. In germline, CDR1 is SGHNT, CDR2 YYREEE (reference sequence). Written as DNA, the CDR3 is TGTGCCAGCAGCCCCTTCCTAGCGGGAGGCAATGAGCAGTTCTTC. Encoded protein: CASSPFLAGGNEQFF.

The V and J genes are TRBV28 and TRBJ1-5; no definite D call. The V and J ends lost 3 bases and 3 bases respectively, with 9 bases between them. In germline, CDR1 is MDHEN, CDR2 SYDVKM. CDR3 length: 14 amino acids. The CDR3 here is CASSFTSVNQPQHF. The CDR3 DNA follows: TGTGCCAGCAGTTTCACATCCGTCAATCAGCCCCAGCATTTT.

The chain combines TRBV7-6 with TRBJ2-2; maybe TRBD1 (6 bases). The germline V gene encodes CDR1 SGHVS and CDR2 FNYEAQ. The CDR3 covers 16 residues. The V gene lost 0 bases and the J gene lost 5 bases, with 13 bases spanning the gap. The CDR3 sequence: CASSLAMRQVTGELFF. DNA for the CDR3: TGTGCCAGCAGCTTAGCGATGAGACAGGTGACCGGGGAGCTGTTTTTT.

The chain recombines TRBV2 with TRBJ2-1; possible D gene TRBD2, 7 bases. The germline gives CDR1 SNHLY, CDR2 FYNNEI. The CDR3 consists of 13 residues. Trimming took off 8 bases at V and 10 bases at J, with 18 bases between the two ends. The CDR3 nucleotides are TGTGCCAGCCGATGGGGGGGACAAGGGGAGCAGTTCTTC. Its translation is CASRWGGQGEQFF.

This chain connects TRBV5-5 to TRBJ2-7, with D tentatively TRBD2 (6 bases). V lost 5 bases, J lost 0 bases, and 12 bases lay in between. This CDR3 has 14 residues. Germline CDR1 reads SGHKS; CDR2 reads YYEKEE (reference sequence). CDR3 nucleotide sequence: TGTGCCAGCAGACCCGGGACTGGCTCCTACGAGCAGTACTTC. Translated: CASRPGTGSYEQYF. Drawing the rest from reference TRBV5-5 and TRBJ2-7, the complete variable domain is DAGVTQSPTHLIKTRGQQVTLRCSPISGHKSVSWYQQVLGQGPQFIFQYYEKEERGRGNFPDRFSARQFPNYSSELNVNALLLGDSALYLCASRPGTGSYEQYFGPGTRLTVT.

The chain joins TRBV30 to TRBJ1-1; TRBD1 agrees at 7 bases. This CDR3 has 14 residues. Per germline, CDR1 GTSNPN and CDR2 SVGIG (reference sequence). V shed 2 bases, J shed 2 bases, and the junction held 5 bases outside the gene matches. CDR3 nucleotides: TGTGCCTGGAGTCCCAGGGGGAGAAACACTGAAGCTTTCTTT. Translating gives CAWSPRGRNTEAFF. The whole variable domain, filled in from reference TRBV30 and TRBJ1-1, reads SQTIHQWPATLVQPVGSPLSLECTVEGTSNPNLYWYRQAAGRGLQLLFYSVGIGQISSEVPQNLSASRPQDRQFILSSKKLLLSDSGFYLCAWSPRGRNTEAFFGQGTRLTVV.

The CDR3 coding sequence is TGTGCCAGTAACAGACTAGCGGGCTCTTTTTACAATGAGCAGTTCTTC. Protein sequence: CASNRLAGSFYNEQFF. The rearrangement uses TRBV19 and TRBJ2-1, with 10 positions matching TRBD2. The ends lost 7 bases at V and 4 bases at J; junction bases unmatched: 10. CDR1 and CDR2 from the germline V gene are LNHDA and SQIVND (reference sequence). The CDR3 loop spans 16 amino acids.

CDR3 sequence: CASSLASRQGMRGVEAFF. The CDR3 DNA follows: TGCGCCAGCAGCTTGGCCAGCAGACAGGGGATGAGGGGTGTTGAAGCTTTCTTT. V is TRBV5-1 and J is TRBJ1-1; TRBD1 aligns across 8 bases. With 0 bases clipped from V and 7 bases from J, the junction kept 17 bases outside the gene matches. Germline V gene sequence: CDR1 SGHRS, CDR2 YFSETQ. The length of the CDR3 is 18 residues. Full variable domain (missing parts from reference TRBV5-1 and TRBJ1-1): KAGVTQTPRYLIKTRGQQVTLSCSPISGHRSVSWYQQTPGQGLQFLFEYFSETQRNKGNFPGRFSGRQFSNSRSEMNVSTLELGDSALYLCASSLASRQGMRGVEAFFGQGTRLTVV.

This clone is a singleton in its sample. The genes are TRBV5-4 and TRBJ2-7; 7 bases are a match to TRBD2. The CDR3 runs 16 residues. CDR1 SGHNT and CDR2 YYREEE come from the germline V gene (reference sequence). V lost 3 bases and J lost 0; bases outside the gene matches: 9. The CDR3 DNA reads TGTGCCAGCAGCTCCCTGGACGCGGGAGCCTCCTACGAGCAGTACTTC. It specifies CASSSLDAGASYEQYF. Supplemented by reference TRBV5-4 and TRBJ2-7, the full variable domain reads ETGVTQSPTHLIKTRGQQVTLRCSSQSGHNTVSWYQQALGQGPQFIFQYYREEENGRGNFPPRFSGLQFPNYSSELNVNALELDDSALYLCASSSLDAGASYEQYFGPGTRLTVT.

The V gene is TRBV12-3 or TRBV12-4, the J gene TRBJ1-4; unclear D gene. The CDR3 consists of 12 residues. V gave up 5 bases and J gave up 11 bases, with 12 bases separating them. In DNA, the CDR3 is TGTGCCAGCAGTCTGGGTCTCGGGAAACTGTTTTTT. This codes for CASSLGLGKLFF.

V usage is TRBV9 and J usage is TRBJ2-5; 7 nucleotides match TRBD1. Germline V CDR1 and CDR2: SGDLS, YYNGEE. V lost 2 bases and J lost 2; bases outside the gene matches: 9. This CDR3 comprises 16 residues. As DNA, the CDR3 is TGTGCCAGCAGCGTGTTAGGCAGGGGGTTTCAAGAGACCCAGTACTTC. It codes for CASSVLGRGFQETQYF.

This chain uses TRBV7-2 with TRBJ2-5; D is perhaps TRBD1 (6 bases). This CDR3 spans 14 amino acids. Between the trimmed V and J ends, which lost 5 bases and 5 bases, there was a span of 15 bases. Germline loops: CDR1 SGHTA, CDR2 FQGNSA. CDR3 in DNA: TGTGCCAGCAGCCAGGGACAAAACCCCGAGACCCAGTACTTC. Its translation is CASSQGQNPETQYF.

This CDR3 is CASSMSGGITDTQYF. The CDR3 coding sequence is TGTGCCAGTAGTATGTCAGGGGGCATCACAGATACGCAGTATTTT. The chain links TRBV19 to TRBJ2-3; 8 bases line up with TRBD1. Trimming removed 3 bases from V and 2 bases from J; junction bases left unmatched: 4. Germline CDR1 reads LNHDA; CDR2 reads SQIVND (reference sequence). CDR3 size: 15 residues.

This chain links TRBV19 with TRBJ2-1; a weak D match, TRBD1 (6 bases). Germline CDR1 is LNHDA and CDR2 is SQIVND (reference sequence). Trimming stripped 6 bases from V and 8 bases from J, with 17 bases between. This CDR3 has 14 residues. The CDR3 bases are TGTGCCAGTAGAGGGGGTTGGGGTAGCGATGAGCAGTTCTTC. It is translated as CASRGGWGSDEQFF.

The chain recombines TRBV6-2 or TRBV6-3 with TRBJ2-7, with a tentative D call TRBD2 (6 bases). The CDR3 length is 15 residues. Germline CDR1 is MNHEY and CDR2 is SVGEGT. The V end was cut by 6 bases, the J end by 1 base, with 16 bases between. CDR3 coding DNA: TGTGCCAGCAGCGACGGAGGGGTTGTGTCCTACGAGCAGTACTTC. Its translation: CASSDGGVVSYEQYF.

The V call is TRBV28, the J call TRBJ2-3, with a tentative D call TRBD1 (6 bases). The V gene lost 5 bases and the J gene lost 9 bases, with 12 bases spanning the gap. The CDR3 covers 12 residues. The germline gives CDR1 MDHEN, CDR2 SYDVKM. CDR3 sequence: CASSQGQGTQYF. CDR3 coding DNA: TGTGCCAGCAGTCAAGGGCAGGGGACGCAGTATTTT.

This sequence joins TRBV7-9 and TRBJ2-1, with 7 bases fitting TRBD2. V was clipped by 5 bases and J by 7 bases; unmatched bases: 11. There are 15 residues in the CDR3. Germline CDR1 and CDR2: SEHNR and FQNEAQ (reference sequence). The CDR3 bases are TGTGCCAGCAGCCGAGGGAGCGGGAACTGGAATGAGCAGTTCTTC. Translated: CASSRGSGNWNEQFF.

This clone was seen only once. In nucleotides, the CDR3 is TGTGCCAGCAGCGGCACGTCTTTCTTTTCTGGCCATGGCTACACCTTC. Protein: CASSGTSFFSGHGYTF. The chain couples TRBV5-8 to TRBJ1-2; D remains ambiguous. This CDR3 comprises 16 residues. V was clipped by 4 bases and J by 6 bases, with 22 bases between them. Germline assignment: CDR1 SGHTS and CDR2 YDEGEE.

V is TRBV29-1 and J is TRBJ2-5; the D gene is possibly TRBD2 (6 bases). The CDR3 is 13 residues long. Trimming removed 0 bases from V and 7 bases from J, with 12 bases in between. Germline V gene data show CDR1 as SQVTM and CDR2 as ANQGSEA. As DNA, the CDR3 is TGCAGCGTTGAAGAGAGGGACTGGGGGACCCAGTACTTC. Amino acids: CSVEERDWGTQYF.

The genes are TRBV28 and TRBJ2-1; possibly TRBD1 for D (6 bases). With 7 bases removed from V and 7 bases from J, the gap between germline ends came to 11 bases. The CDR3 consists of 12 residues. CDR1 and CDR2 from the germline V gene are MDHEN and SYDVKM. In DNA form, the CDR3 reads TGTGCCAGCACCAGGGGCGGGAATGAGCAGTTCTTC. Translation gives CASTRGGNEQFF.